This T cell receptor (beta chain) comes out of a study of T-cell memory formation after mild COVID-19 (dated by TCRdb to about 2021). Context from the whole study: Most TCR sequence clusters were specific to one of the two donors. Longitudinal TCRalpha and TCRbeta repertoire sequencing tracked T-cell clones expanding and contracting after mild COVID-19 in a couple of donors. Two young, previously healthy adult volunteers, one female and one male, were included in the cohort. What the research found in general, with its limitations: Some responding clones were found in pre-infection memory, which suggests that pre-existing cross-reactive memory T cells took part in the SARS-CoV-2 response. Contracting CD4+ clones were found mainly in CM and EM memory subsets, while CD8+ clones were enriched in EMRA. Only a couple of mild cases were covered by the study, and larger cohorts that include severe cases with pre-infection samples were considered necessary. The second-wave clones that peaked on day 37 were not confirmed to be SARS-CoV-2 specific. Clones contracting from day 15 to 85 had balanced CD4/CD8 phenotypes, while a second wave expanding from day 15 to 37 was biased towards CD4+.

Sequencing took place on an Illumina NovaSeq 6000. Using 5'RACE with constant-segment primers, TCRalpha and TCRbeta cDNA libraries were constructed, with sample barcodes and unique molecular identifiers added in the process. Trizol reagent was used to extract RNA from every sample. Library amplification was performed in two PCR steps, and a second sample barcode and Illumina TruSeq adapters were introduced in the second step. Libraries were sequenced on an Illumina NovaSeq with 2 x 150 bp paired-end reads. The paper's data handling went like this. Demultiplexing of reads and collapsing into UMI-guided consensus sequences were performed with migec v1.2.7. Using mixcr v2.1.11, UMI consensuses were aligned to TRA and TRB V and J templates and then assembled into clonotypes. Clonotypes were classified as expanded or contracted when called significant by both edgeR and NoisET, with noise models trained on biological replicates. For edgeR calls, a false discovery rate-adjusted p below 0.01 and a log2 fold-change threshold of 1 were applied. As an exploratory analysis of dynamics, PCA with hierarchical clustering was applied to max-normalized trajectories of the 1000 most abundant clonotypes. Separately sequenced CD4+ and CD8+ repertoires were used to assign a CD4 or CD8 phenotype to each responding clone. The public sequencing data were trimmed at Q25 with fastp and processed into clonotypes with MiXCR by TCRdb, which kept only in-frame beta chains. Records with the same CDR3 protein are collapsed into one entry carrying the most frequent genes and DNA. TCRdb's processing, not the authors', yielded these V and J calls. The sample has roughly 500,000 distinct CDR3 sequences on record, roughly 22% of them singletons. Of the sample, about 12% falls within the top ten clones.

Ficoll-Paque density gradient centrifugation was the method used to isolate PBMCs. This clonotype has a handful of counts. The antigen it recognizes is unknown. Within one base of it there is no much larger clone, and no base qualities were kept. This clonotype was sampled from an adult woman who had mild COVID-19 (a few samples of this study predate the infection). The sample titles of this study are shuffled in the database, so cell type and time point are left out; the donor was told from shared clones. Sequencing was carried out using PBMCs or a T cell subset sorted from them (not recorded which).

The sequenced DNA is TGTGCCAGCAGCCCGCTGACTAGCGGAGAATACAATGAGCAGTTCTTC. Its protein product is CASSPLTSGEYNEQFF. The chain is encoded by TRBV7-8 joined to TRBJ2-1; the junction holds 9 bases that match TRBD2. The CDR3 goes from the cysteine to the phenylalanine over 16 residues. Only the CDR3 DNA stays, 48 bases, in frame from base 1. After removal of 5 bases from V and 4 bases from J, the junction retains 9 bases not matched to a gene. Taken from the germline V gene, the CDR1 and CDR2 loops are SGHVS and FQNEAQ.